The next 26 T cell receptor beta chains were all read from a single sample in a study of CD8 T cell repertoires and HIV-1 epitope variants. Which antigens these TCRs recognize remains unknown. Measured with immunoSEQ multiplex PCR; TCRdb has only the in-frame clones, and not every one. This table has 6,000 to 7,000 clones, 60% to 75% appearing once. The sample was cultured CD8+ T cells derived from PBMCs. These receptors came from a male donor with HIV.

This clone was observed a handful of times. This chain connects TRBV5-6 to TRBJ2-7; 7 nucleotides line up with TRBD2. Germline trimming cut 1 base from V and 2 bases from J; bases unmatched to any gene: 3. The CDR3 has 14 amino acids. Per the germline V gene, CDR1 is SGHDT and CDR2 is YYEEEE. The CDR3 DNA sequence: TGTGCCAGCAGCTTGACTAGCGAGACCTACGAGCAGTACTTC. Translation gives CASSLTSETYEQYF. Full variable domain (remainder filled in from reference TRBV5-6 and TRBJ2-7): DAGVTQSPTHLIKTRGQQVTLRCSPKSGHDTVSWYQQALGQGPQFIFQYYEEEERQRGNFPDRFSGHQFPNYSSELNVNALLLGDSALYLCASSLTSETYEQYFGPGTRLTVT.

The V gene is TRBV27, the J gene TRBJ2-7; 9 positions agree with TRBD2. V lost 0 bases, J lost 6 bases, and 6 bases stayed unmatched. In germline, CDR1 is MNHEY, CDR2 SMNVEV (reference sequence). The CDR3 totals 15 residues. In nucleotides, the CDR3 is TGTGCCAGCAGTTTATCTCCTAGCGGGATGCCCGAGCAGTACTTC. Translation gives CASSLSPSGMPEQYF.

The V call is TRBV15, the J call TRBJ1-2; D gene ambiguous. The CDR3 loop spans 11 amino acids. Germline V gene sequence: CDR1 LNHNV, CDR2 YYDKDF (reference sequence). Deletions cut 6 bases from V and 8 bases from J, with 10 bases between. CDR3 sequence: CATRGFLGYTF. The CDR3 DNA follows: TGTGCCACCAGGGGTTTCTTAGGCTACACCTTC. Full variable domain (rest looked up from reference TRBV15 and TRBJ1-2): DAMVIQNPRYQVTQFGKPVTLSCSQTLNHNVMYWYQQKSSQAPKLLFHYYDKDFNNEADTPDNFQSRRPNTSFCFLDIRSPGLGDTAMYLCATRGFLGYTFGSGTRLTVV.

The chain employs TRBV28 and TRBJ2-1; D uncertain. Germline assignment: CDR1 MDHEN and CDR2 SYDVKM. This CDR3 comprises 14 residues. Trimming removed 3 bases from V and 6 bases from J, with 12 bases in between. The chain's CDR3 is CASSFMRLSNEQFF. CDR3 nucleotides: TGTGCCAGCAGTTTTATGAGATTGTCCAATGAGCAGTTCTTC.

This clone showed up just once. CDR3 protein: CASSSSGTGSTSEQFF. CDR3 sequence (DNA): TGTGCCAGCAGTTCCTCCGGGACAGGGTCTACCAGTGAGCAGTTCTTC. This chain connects TRBV28 to TRBJ2-1; the match to TRBD1 covers 9 bases. Germline CDR1 is MDHEN and CDR2 is SYDVKM. Trimming took 4 bases from V and 9 from J; bases not matched to a gene: 13. The CDR3 length is 16 residues.

J is TRBJ2-7 and V is TRBV11-2; D is unclear. Looked up from germline, CDR1 is SGHAT and CDR2 is FQNNGV. V lost 0 bases, J lost 6 bases, and 6 bases lay in between. This CDR3 region has 12 residues. The CDR3 bases are TGTGCCAGCAGCTTAGAGTGGAGCGAGCAGTACTTC. Protein product: CASSLEWSEQYF.

The chain has TRBV5-4 and TRBJ1-2; TRBD1 aligns across 12 bases. Losses at the gene ends were 4 bases for V and 4 bases for J; bases not matched to a gene: 8. There are 16 residues in the CDR3. Germline V gene sequence: CDR1 SGHNT, CDR2 YYREEE (reference sequence). The CDR3 spells CASSGTGTGGSYGYTF. In DNA form, the CDR3 reads TGTGCCAGCAGCGGAACCGGGACAGGGGGCAGCTATGGCTACACCTTC.

The chain is built from TRBV11-3 and TRBJ2-1; 11 positions agree with TRBD2. The germline CDR1 and CDR2 sequences are SGHNT and YENEEA. The CDR3 is 20 amino acids. The junction had 23 bases not matched to a gene; V was cut back by 4 bases and J by 9 bases. The CDR3 nucleotides read TGTGCCAGCAGCTCAAATCTAGCGGGGGGCCGGCCCAAGTCGGGTGCTGAGCAGTTCTTC. It specifies CASSSNLAGGRPKSGAEQFF.

This clone was counted only a few times. This chain joins TRBV30 and TRBJ1-2; D gene unclear. Trimming removed 0 bases from V and 4 bases from J, with 6 bases in between. There are 12 residues in the CDR3. In germline, CDR1 is GTSNPN, CDR2 SVGIG (reference sequence). The CDR3 reads CAWSVQIYGYTF. CDR3 bases: TGTGCCTGGAGTGTACAGATCTATGGCTACACCTTC.

This clone was detected a few times. The rearrangement uses TRBV5-1 and TRBJ2-5; possibly TRBD1 or TRBD2 for D (5 bases each). Germline CDR1 and CDR2: SGHRS and YFSETQ. The CDR3 is 15 residues long. V dropped 4 bases and J dropped 5 bases, with 18 bases sitting between them. CDR3 coding DNA: TGCGCCAGCAGCGAGGGACGGAGTAGTTGGGAGACCCAGTACTTC. Translated: CASSEGRSSWETQYF.

J is TRBJ2-3 and V is TRBV28, with TRBD2 matching 7 bases. The CDR3 covers 16 residues. Trimming removed 3 bases from V and 0 bases from J; junction bases left unmatched: 6. Germline V gene lookup returns CDR1 MDHEN and CDR2 SYDVKM. The CDR3 DNA reads as TGTGCCAGCAGTTTCGGCGGGAGACGGAGCACAGATACGCAGTATTTT. Translating gives CASSFGGRRSTDTQYF.

CDR3 region: CASSVRTGSTGELFF. As DNA, the CDR3 is TGTGCCAGCAGCGTTAGGACAGGGTCTACCGGGGAGCTGTTTTTT. The V and J genes are TRBV9 and TRBJ2-2; 8 nucleotides align to TRBD1. Germline values: CDR1 SGDLS, CDR2 YYNGEE. This CDR3 is 15 amino acids long. V lost 2 bases to trimming and J lost 5 bases; unmatched junction nucleotides: 5.

This clone was seen only a few times. CDR3: CASRDRGSYNEQFF. CDR3 nucleotides: TGTGCCAGCAGGGACAGGGGCTCCTACAATGAGCAGTTCTTC. This sequence joins TRBV6-1 and TRBJ2-1; 9 nucleotides match TRBD1. This CDR3 region has 14 residues. Germline V gene sequence: CDR1 MNHNS, CDR2 SASEGT. Losses at the gene ends were 6 bases for V and 0 bases for J; bases not matched to a gene: 0.

This clone is categorized as medium-sized. The V call is TRBV7-8, the J call TRBJ1-1; D gene unclear. Germline V gene data show CDR1 as SGHVS and CDR2 as FQNEAQ. The CDR3 runs 15 residues. Trimming shortened V by 5 bases and J by 7 bases, and 20 bases separated the two germline ends. The CDR3, as DNA: TGTGCCAGCAGCCCCGGCCTCGGTGGAGTAGGTGAAGCTTTCTTT. Amino acid sequence: CASSPGLGGVGEAFF.

The J gene is TRBJ2-1, the V gene TRBV19; 7 bases fit TRBD1. This CDR3 has 13 amino acids. V shed 5 bases, J shed 7 bases, and the junction held 5 bases outside the gene matches. Germline V gene lookup returns CDR1 LNHDA and CDR2 SQIVND (reference sequence). CDR3 nucleotide sequence: TGTGCCAGTAGTCATGACAGGGAAAATGAGCAGTTCTTC. Translating it yields CASSHDRENEQFF.

This CDR3 is CASSVGGLATEAFF. In nucleotides, the CDR3 is TGTGCCAGCAGCGTAGGGGGTTTGGCCACTGAAGCTTTCTTT. V is TRBV9 and J is TRBJ1-1; no definite D call. Trimming took 0 bases from V and 4 from J, leaving 10 bases between them. CDR1 SGDLS and CDR2 YYNGEE come from the germline V gene. The CDR3 loop spans 14 amino acids.

J is TRBJ2-5 and V is TRBV30, with a weak D call TRBD2 (6 bases). The germline gives CDR1 GTSNPN, CDR2 SVGIG (reference sequence). Trimming took 0 bases from V and 5 from J, leaving 10 bases between them. This CDR3 is built from 13 residues. CDR3 residues: CAWSVGAGETQYF. CDR3 DNA: TGTGCCTGGAGTGTTGGAGCGGGTGAGACCCAGTACTTC.

The rearrangement joins TRBV7-3 to TRBJ1-1, with TRBD1 as a possible D gene (5 bases). Germline values: CDR1 SGHTA, CDR2 FQGTGA. The CDR3 is made up of 13 amino acids. With 0 bases removed from V and 6 bases from J, the gap between germline ends came to 8 bases. The CDR3 region is CASSLTSGAEAFF. CDR3 DNA sequence: TGTGCCAGCAGCTTAACATCGGGGGCTGAAGCTTTCTTT.

The chain employs TRBV7-9 and TRBJ2-1; D is unresolved. The CDR3 totals 13 residues. CDR1 and CDR2 from the germline V gene are SEHNR and FQNEAQ (reference sequence). With 8 bases removed from V and 5 bases from J, the gap between germline ends came to 13 bases. The CDR3 nucleotides read TGTGCCAGCCGTAATTCCGGCCACAATGAGCAGTTCTTC. Amino acid sequence: CASRNSGHNEQFF.

The V gene is TRBV28, the J gene TRBJ1-3; tentatively, D is TRBD1 (5 bases). The germline gives CDR1 MDHEN, CDR2 SYDVKM. V dropped 6 bases and J dropped 2 bases, with 14 bases sitting between them. The CDR3 extends over 15 amino acids. In DNA, the CDR3 is TGTGCCAGCAGCACCCCGGGGGGAACTGGAAACACCATATATTTT. Its translation is CASSTPGGTGNTIYF.

A single count supports this clone. The chain recombines TRBV7-9 with TRBJ2-5; D may be TRBD2 (7 bases). The CDR3 length is 14 residues. Germline loops: CDR1 SEHNR, CDR2 FQNEAQ (reference sequence). V lost 3 bases and J 4 bases, leaving 12 bases between the germline ends. The CDR3 DNA sequence: TGTGCCAGCAGCTTTGGGGGGGCGTTAGAGACCCAGTACTTC. It is translated as CASSFGGALETQYF.

This clone has a handful of counts. The chain employs TRBV18 and TRBJ2-1; 14 bases map to TRBD2. Trimming cost V 4 bases and J 2 bases; bases outside gene matches: 1. The CDR3 runs 16 residues. From germline, CDR1 is KGHSH and CDR2 LQKENI. CDR3 nucleotides: TGTGCCAGCTCACTGACTAGCGGGGGGGCCTACAATGAGCAGTTCTTC. It specifies CASSLTSGGAYNEQFF.

The J gene is TRBJ2-1, the V gene TRBV5-3, with TRBD2 matching over 8 bases. TRBV5-3 qualifies as an ORF whose function is uncertain. J was trimmed by 3 bases and V by 4 bases; bases with no gene match: 6. The length of the CDR3 is 15 residues. The CDR3 loop reads CARSPLAGNYNEQFF. The DNA of the CDR3 is TGTGCCAGAAGCCCATTAGCGGGAAACTACAATGAGCAGTTCTTC.

In regard to this clone: The CDR3 ends on some other residue instead of the conserved phenylalanine or tryptophan, so this is likely a read error. The limits of the CDR3 on the DNA are not certain, so only TCRdb's listed CDR3 is given. This chain joins TRBV6-4 and TRBJ2-7; TRBD1 was called by the table and not checked on the DNA. Germline V gene data show CDR1 as MRHNA and CDR2 as SNTAGT. The CDR3 is 13 amino acids in total, end residues counted. CDR3 in amino acids: CASRARQGLPPSD.

This clone is deemed medium-sized (0.01 to 0.1%). The chain is built from TRBV19 and TRBJ1-1; tentative D call: TRBD1 (6 bases). Germline assignment: CDR1 LNHDA and CDR2 SQIVND (reference sequence). The length of the CDR3 is 16 residues. V was pared by 5 bases and J by 8 bases, with 24 bases between. The CDR3 nucleotides are TGTGCCAGTAGTTTTGCCGGTACAGGGCGGCTCGAAGAAGCTTTCTTT. Protein product: CASSFAGTGRLEEAFF.

This sequence joins TRBV5-1 and TRBJ2-7, with 7 positions matching TRBD2. Germline CDR1 reads SGHRS; CDR2 reads YFSETQ. The CDR3 has 15 amino acids. The V and J ends lost 4 bases and 4 bases, in that order; junction bases with no gene match: 11. CDR3 DNA: TGCGCCAGCAGCCAGGAGGTGGGAGGGCCTTACGAGCAGTACTTC. Protein sequence: CASSQEVGGPYEQYF. Full variable domain (outside the CDR3, taken from reference TRBV5-1 and TRBJ2-7): KAGVTQTPRYLIKTRGQQVTLSCSPISGHRSVSWYQQTPGQGLQFLFEYFSETQRNKGNFPGRFSGRQFSNSRSEMNVSTLELGDSALYLCASSQEVGGPYEQYFGPGTRLTVT.